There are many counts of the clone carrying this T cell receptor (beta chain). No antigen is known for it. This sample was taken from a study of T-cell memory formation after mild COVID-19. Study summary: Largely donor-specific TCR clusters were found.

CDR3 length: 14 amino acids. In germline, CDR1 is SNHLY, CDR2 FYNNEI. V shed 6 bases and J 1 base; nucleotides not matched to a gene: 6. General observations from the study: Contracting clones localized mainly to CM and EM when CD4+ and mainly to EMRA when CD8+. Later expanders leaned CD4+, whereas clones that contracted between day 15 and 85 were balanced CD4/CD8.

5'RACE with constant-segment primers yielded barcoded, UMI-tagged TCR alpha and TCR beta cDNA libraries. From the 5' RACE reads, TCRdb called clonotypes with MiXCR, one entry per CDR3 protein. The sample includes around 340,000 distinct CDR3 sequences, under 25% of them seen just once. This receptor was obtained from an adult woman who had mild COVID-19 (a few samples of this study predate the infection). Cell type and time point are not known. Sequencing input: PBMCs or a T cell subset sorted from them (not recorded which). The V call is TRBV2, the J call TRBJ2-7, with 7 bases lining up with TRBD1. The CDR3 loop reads CASRTGRGSYEQYF. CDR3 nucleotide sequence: TGTGCCAGCAGGACAGGGCGCGGATCCTACGAGCAGTACTTC.